This is a list of T cell receptor beta chains from one sample in a study of T cell responses to AZD1222 COVID-19 vaccine. TCRdb's table, derived via immunoSEQ multiplex PCR, lists solely in-frame clones and lacks some. Of under 70,000 clones in the sample, roughly 84% were seen once. The specimen was peripheral blood, collected on day 0 of AZD1222 vaccination. The receptors shown here come from an adult in good health. Each CDR3 is given with its conserved first and last residue. Each record gives: CDR3 protein, CDR3 DNA, CDR3 length, D gene, V gene, clone size, J gene. The D gene is left open where the match is weak. Rows may omit the clone size; those that give it use once, few, many or a size class.

cdr3_aa: CASSQKVGVMNTEAFF
cdr3_nt: TGCGCCAGCAGCCAGAAGGTGGGAGTGATGAACACTGAAGCTTTCTTT
cdr3_length: 16
d_call: .
v_call: TRBV4-3
clone_size: .
j_call: TRBJ1-1

cdr3_aa: CASSWKVGGRQDTQYF
cdr3_nt: TGTGCCAGCAGCTGGAAGGTGGGGGGGCGACAAGATACGCAGTATTTT
cdr3_length: 16
d_call: .
v_call: TRBV11-2
clone_size: .
j_call: TRBJ2-3

cdr3_aa: CASSYSAGYNQPQHF
cdr3_nt: TGTGCCAGCAGTTATTCGGCAGGCTACAATCAGCCCCAGCATTTT
cdr3_length: 15
d_call: .
v_call: TRBV28
clone_size: .
j_call: TRBJ1-5

cdr3_aa: CATSVMKGGQASNEQFF
cdr3_nt: TGTGCCACCAGTGTCATGAAAGGGGGACAAGCAAGCAATGAGCAGTTCTTC
cdr3_length: 17
d_call: .
v_call: TRBV24-1
clone_size: .
j_call: TRBJ2-1

cdr3_aa: CASSPHRWGEQFF
cdr3_nt: TGTGCCAGTAGTCCACACAGGTGGGGTGAGCAGTTCTTC
cdr3_length: 13
d_call: .
v_call: TRBV19
clone_size: .
j_call: TRBJ2-1

cdr3_aa: CASNTGTGANVLTF
cdr3_nt: TGTGCCAGCAATACAGGGACTGGGGCCAACGTCCTGACTTTC
cdr3_length: 14
d_call: .
v_call: TRBV28
clone_size: .
j_call: TRBJ2-6

cdr3_aa: CASSSDGLWNSPLHF
cdr3_nt: TGTGCCAGCAGCTCGGACGGGTTATGGAATTCACCCCTCCACTTT
cdr3_length: 15
d_call: .
v_call: TRBV11-1
clone_size: .
j_call: TRBJ1-6

cdr3_aa: CASIQHEAFF
cdr3_nt: TGCGCCAGCATCCAGCATGAAGCTTTCTTT
cdr3_length: 10
d_call: .
v_call: TRBV4-1
clone_size: .
j_call: TRBJ1-1

cdr3_aa: CASSLQGEVTGELFF
cdr3_nt: TGTGCCAGCAGCCTACAGGGGGAGGTAACCGGGGAGCTGTTTTTT
cdr3_length: 15
d_call: TRBD1
v_call: TRBV7-2
clone_size: .
j_call: TRBJ2-2

cdr3_aa: CSVEGASGGTTAYEQYF
cdr3_nt: TGCAGCGTTGAAGGGGCTAGCGGGGGGACCACCGCCTACGAGCAGTACTTC
cdr3_length: 17
d_call: TRBD2
v_call: TRBV29-1
clone_size: .
j_call: TRBJ2-7

cdr3_aa: CAIRDSGRTDTQYF
cdr3_nt: TGTGCCATCAGAGATAGCGGGCGCACAGATACGCAGTATTTT
cdr3_length: 14
d_call: TRBD2
v_call: TRBV10-3
clone_size: .
j_call: TRBJ2-3

cdr3_aa: CASSQWTNSYEQYF
cdr3_nt: TGCGCCAGCAGCCAATGGACCAACTCCTACGAGCAGTACTTC
cdr3_length: 14
d_call: .
v_call: TRBV4-3
clone_size: few
j_call: TRBJ2-7

cdr3_aa: CASSLYVGRSGNTIYF
cdr3_nt: TGTGCCAGCAGCTTATACGTCGGCCGATCAGGAAACACCATATATTTT
cdr3_length: 16
d_call: .
v_call: TRBV11-2
clone_size: .
j_call: TRBJ1-3

cdr3_aa: CAISEGRSGEYSNQPQHF
cdr3_nt: TGTGCCATCAGTGAGGGGAGGTCAGGGGAATATAGCAATCAGCCCCAGCATTTT
cdr3_length: 18
d_call: .
v_call: TRBV10-3
clone_size: .
j_call: TRBJ1-5

cdr3_aa: CSVRAGSRSNEKLFF
cdr3_nt: TGCAGCGTTAGGGCAGGGAGTAGGTCTAATGAAAAACTGTTTTTT
cdr3_length: 15
d_call: .
v_call: TRBV29-1
clone_size: .
j_call: TRBJ1-4

cdr3_aa: CATSDQTSNEQFF
cdr3_nt: TGTGCCACCAGTGACCAGACTAGTAATGAGCAGTTCTTC
cdr3_length: 13
d_call: .
v_call: TRBV24-1
clone_size: .
j_call: TRBJ2-1

cdr3_aa: CASSRGLGGPSQETQYF
cdr3_nt: TGCGCCAGCAGCAGGGGTTTGGGGGGACCCAGCCAAGAGACCCAGTACTTC
cdr3_length: 17
d_call: .
v_call: TRBV5-1
clone_size: .
j_call: TRBJ2-5

cdr3_aa: CASSWGQGPSYEQYF
cdr3_nt: TGTGCCAGCAGTTGGGGACAGGGGCCCTCCTACGAGCAGTACTTC
cdr3_length: 15
d_call: TRBD1
v_call: TRBV6-2/TRBV6-3
clone_size: .
j_call: TRBJ2-7

cdr3_aa: CASSEYQGYRAEAFF
cdr3_nt: TGTGCCAGCAGTGAATATCAGGGTTATCGAGCTGAAGCTTTCTTT
cdr3_length: 15
d_call: .
v_call: TRBV25-1
clone_size: .
j_call: TRBJ1-1

cdr3_aa: CASSFGGSNTIYF
cdr3_nt: TGTGCCAGCAGCTTCGGGGGATCTAACACCATATATTTT
cdr3_length: 13
d_call: .
v_call: TRBV27
clone_size: .
j_call: TRBJ1-3

cdr3_aa: CASSIYRGGTTEAFF
cdr3_nt: TGTGCCAGCAGCATCTACAGGGGAGGGACCACTGAAGCTTTCTTT
cdr3_length: 15
d_call: TRBD1
v_call: TRBV7-2
clone_size: .
j_call: TRBJ1-1

cdr3_aa: CASSARQGRGANYGYTF
cdr3_nt: TGTGCCAGCAGCGCGAGACAGGGGCGAGGAGCTAACTATGGCTACACCTTC
cdr3_length: 17
d_call: TRBD1
v_call: TRBV9
clone_size: .
j_call: TRBJ1-2

cdr3_aa: CASRRLAGVDTQYF
cdr3_nt: TGTGCCAGCAGGAGACTAGCGGGGGTAGATACGCAGTATTTT
cdr3_length: 14
d_call: TRBD2
v_call: TRBV27
clone_size: few
j_call: TRBJ2-3

cdr3_aa: CASSKERDF
cdr3_nt: TGTGCCAGCAGCAAAGAGAGGGACTTC
cdr3_length: 9
d_call: .
v_call: TRBV7-3
clone_size: .
j_call: TRBJ2-7

cdr3_aa: CASSPPTRTGNTIYF
cdr3_nt: TGTGCCAGCTCACCACCGACCAGGACAGGAAACACCATATATTTT
cdr3_length: 15
d_call: .
v_call: TRBV18
clone_size: .
j_call: TRBJ1-3

cdr3_aa: CASSLGGDRRREAFF
cdr3_nt: TGTGCCAGCAGCTTAGGGGGAGACCGTAGGAGGGAAGCTTTCTTT
cdr3_length: 15
d_call: .
v_call: TRBV11-3
clone_size: .
j_call: TRBJ1-1

cdr3_aa: CASSFRQGGTEAFF
cdr3_nt: TGTGCCAGCAGCTTCAGACAGGGTGGCACTGAAGCTTTCTTT
cdr3_length: 14
d_call: TRBD1
v_call: TRBV11-1
clone_size: .
j_call: TRBJ1-1

cdr3_aa: CASSLIGDEQFF
cdr3_nt: TGTGCCAGCAGCTTGATCGGCGATGAGCAGTTCTTC
cdr3_length: 12
d_call: .
v_call: TRBV5-6
clone_size: few
j_call: TRBJ2-1

cdr3_aa: CASSANPGGVYEQYF
cdr3_nt: TGTGCCAGCAGCGCTAACCCAGGGGGGGTCTACGAGCAGTACTTC
cdr3_length: 15
d_call: .
v_call: TRBV7-9
clone_size: once
j_call: TRBJ2-7

cdr3_aa: CASREGNGYGYTF
cdr3_nt: TGTGCCAGCAGGGAGGGTAACGGCTATGGCTACACCTTC
cdr3_length: 13
d_call: .
v_call: TRBV2
clone_size: once
j_call: TRBJ1-2

cdr3_aa: CASSQGPAHSSPQHF
cdr3_nt: TGTGCCAGCAGCCAAGGACCGGCCCATAGCTCACCCCAGCATTTT
cdr3_length: 15
d_call: .
v_call: TRBV14
clone_size: .
j_call: TRBJ1-5